This TCR beta chain was sequenced for a study of control samples from healthy donors and cancer patients. The ends were cut back, 1 base at V and 8 bases at J, with 12 bases in the middle. Germline V gene data show CDR1 as LNHDA and CDR2 as SQIVND (reference sequence). CDR3 length: 14 amino acids. Assay used: immunoSEQ multiplex PCR; TCRdb lists only in-frame clones, some missing. The data show 130,000 to 150,000 clones, around 94% seen once. The chain employs TRBV19 and TRBJ1-5; D is possibly TRBD1 (5 bases). The sequencing sample was made of PBMCs. The sequence was collected from a man aged 55 to 70 with colorectal cancer. CDR3 DNA sequence: TGTGCCAGTAGTATAGCTGCAGGGAGGAAGCCCCAGCATTTT. This codes for CASSIAAGRKPQHF. The complete variable domain, with remaining parts taken from reference TRBV19 and TRBJ1-5, reads DGGITQSPKYLFRKEGQNVTLSCEQNLNHDAMYWYRQDPGQGLRLIYYSQIVNDFQKGDIAEGYSVSREKKESFPLTVTSAQKNPTAFYLCASSIAAGRKPQHFGDGTRLSIL.